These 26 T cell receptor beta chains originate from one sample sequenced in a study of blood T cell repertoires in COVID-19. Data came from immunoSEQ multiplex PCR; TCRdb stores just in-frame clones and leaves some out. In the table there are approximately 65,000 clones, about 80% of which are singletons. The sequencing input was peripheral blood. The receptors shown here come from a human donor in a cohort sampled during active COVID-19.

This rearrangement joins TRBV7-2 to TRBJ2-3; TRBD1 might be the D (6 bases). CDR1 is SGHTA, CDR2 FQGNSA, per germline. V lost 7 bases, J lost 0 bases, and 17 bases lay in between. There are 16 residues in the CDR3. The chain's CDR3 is CASTDFQGPSTDTQYF. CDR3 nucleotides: TGTGCCAGCACCGATTTCCAGGGGCCTAGCACAGATACGCAGTATTTT.

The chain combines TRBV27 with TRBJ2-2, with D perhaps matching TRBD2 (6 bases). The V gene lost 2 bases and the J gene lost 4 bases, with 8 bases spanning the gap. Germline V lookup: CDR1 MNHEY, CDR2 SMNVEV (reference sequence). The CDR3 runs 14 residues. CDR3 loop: CASSLSGFTGELFF. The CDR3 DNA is TGTGCCAGCAGTTTAAGCGGGTTCACCGGGGAGCTGTTTTTT.

CDR3 region: CASSHPRQQETQYF. The CDR3 bases are TGCGCCAGCAGCCATCCCAGACAGCAAGAGACCCAGTACTTC. The chain is built from TRBV4-1 and TRBJ2-5; possibly TRBD1 for D (5 bases). The germline V gene encodes CDR1 MGHRA and CDR2 YSYEKL. The CDR3 totals 14 residues. Trimming removed 3 bases from V and 2 bases from J, with 10 bases in between.

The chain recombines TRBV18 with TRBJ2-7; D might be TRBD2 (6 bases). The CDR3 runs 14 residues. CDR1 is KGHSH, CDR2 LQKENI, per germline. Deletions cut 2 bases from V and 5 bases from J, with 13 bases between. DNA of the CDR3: TGTGCCAGCTCACCAACCGGGAGTACCGACGAGCAGTACTTC. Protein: CASSPTGSTDEQYF.

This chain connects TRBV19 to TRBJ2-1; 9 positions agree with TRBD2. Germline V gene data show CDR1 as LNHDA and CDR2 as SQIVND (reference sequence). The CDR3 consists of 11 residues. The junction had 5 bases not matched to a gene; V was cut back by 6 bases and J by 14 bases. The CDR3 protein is CASSAGGPKFF. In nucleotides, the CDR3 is TGTGCCAGTAGCGCGGGGGGGCCTAAGTTCTTC.

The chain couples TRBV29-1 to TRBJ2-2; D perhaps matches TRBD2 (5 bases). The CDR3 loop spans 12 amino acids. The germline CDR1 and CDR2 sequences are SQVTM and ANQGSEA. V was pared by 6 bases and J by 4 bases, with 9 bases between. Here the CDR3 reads CSVARGTGELFF. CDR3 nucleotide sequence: TGCAGCGTGGCTCGGGGCACCGGGGAGCTGTTTTTT.

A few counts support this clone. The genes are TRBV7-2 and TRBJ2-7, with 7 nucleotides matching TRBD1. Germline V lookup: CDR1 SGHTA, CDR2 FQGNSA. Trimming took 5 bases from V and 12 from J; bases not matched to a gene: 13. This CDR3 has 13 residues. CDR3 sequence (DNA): TGTGCCAGCAGCCTCAACAGGGACAGCAATCTGTACTTC. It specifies CASSLNRDSNLYF. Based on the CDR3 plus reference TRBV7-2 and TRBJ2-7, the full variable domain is GAGVSQSPSNKVTEKGKDVELRCDPISGHTALYWYRQSLGQGLEFLIYFQGNSAPDKSGLPSDRFSAERTGGSVSTLTIQRTQQEDSAVYLCASSLNRDSNLYFGPGTRLTVT.

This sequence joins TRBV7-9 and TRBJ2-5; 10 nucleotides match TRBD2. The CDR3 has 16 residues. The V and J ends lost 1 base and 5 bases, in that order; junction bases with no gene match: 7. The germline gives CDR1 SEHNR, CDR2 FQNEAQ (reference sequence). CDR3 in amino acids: CASSLGNLAGVETQYF. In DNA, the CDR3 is TGTGCCAGCAGCTTAGGGAATCTAGCGGGAGTCGAGACCCAGTACTTC.

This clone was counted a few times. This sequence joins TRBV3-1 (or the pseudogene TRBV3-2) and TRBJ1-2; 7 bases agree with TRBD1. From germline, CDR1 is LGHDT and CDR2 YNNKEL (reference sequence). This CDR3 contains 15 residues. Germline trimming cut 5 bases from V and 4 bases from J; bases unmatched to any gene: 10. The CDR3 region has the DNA TGTGCCAGCAGCTTCCAGGACAGGTTTGGCTATGGCTACACCTTC. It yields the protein CASSFQDRFGYGYTF.

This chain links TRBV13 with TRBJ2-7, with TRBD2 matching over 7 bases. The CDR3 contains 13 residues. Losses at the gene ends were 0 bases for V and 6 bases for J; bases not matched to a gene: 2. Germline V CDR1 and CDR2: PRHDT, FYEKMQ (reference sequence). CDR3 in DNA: TGTGCCAGCAGCTTAGGCCGCGGGGGCGAGCAGTACTTC. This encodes CASSLGRGGEQYF.

The CDR3 loop is CASSLGASGASYNEQFF. DNA of the CDR3: TGTGCCAGCAGCTTGGGAGCTAGCGGGGCCTCCTACAATGAGCAGTTCTTC. The chain employs TRBV7-2 and TRBJ2-1; 9 bases agree with TRBD2. Per the germline V gene, CDR1 is SGHTA and CDR2 is FQGNSA. J gave up 0 bases and V 3 bases, and 6 bases lay outside the gene matches. This CDR3 region has 17 residues.

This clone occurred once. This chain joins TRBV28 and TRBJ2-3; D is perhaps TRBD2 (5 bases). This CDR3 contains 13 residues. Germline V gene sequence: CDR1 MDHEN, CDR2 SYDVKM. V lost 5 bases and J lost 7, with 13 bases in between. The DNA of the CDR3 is TGTGCCAGCAGTCCATCCGGAGGTTATACGCAGTATTTT. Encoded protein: CASSPSGGYTQYF.

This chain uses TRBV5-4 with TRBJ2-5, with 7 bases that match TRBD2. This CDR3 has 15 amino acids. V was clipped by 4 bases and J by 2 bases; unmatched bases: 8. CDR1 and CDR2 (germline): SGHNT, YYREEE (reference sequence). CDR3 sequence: CASSPGGGDQETQYF. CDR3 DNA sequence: TGTGCCAGCAGCCCTGGGGGGGGAGATCAAGAGACCCAGTACTTC.

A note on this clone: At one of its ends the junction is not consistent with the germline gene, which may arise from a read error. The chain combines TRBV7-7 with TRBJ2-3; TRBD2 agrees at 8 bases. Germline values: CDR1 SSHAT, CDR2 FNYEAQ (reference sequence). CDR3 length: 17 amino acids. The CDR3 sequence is CASSPQPGLGSTDTQYF. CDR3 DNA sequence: TGTGCTAGCAGCCCCCAACCGGGACTAGGTAGCACAGATACGCAGTATTTT. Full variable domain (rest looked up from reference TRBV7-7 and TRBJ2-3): GAGVSQSPRYKVTKRGQDVTLRCDPISSHATLYWYQQALGQGPEFLTYFNYEAQPDKSGLPSDRFSAERPEGSISTLTIQRTEQRDSAMYRCASSPQPGLGSTDTQYFGPGTRLTVL.

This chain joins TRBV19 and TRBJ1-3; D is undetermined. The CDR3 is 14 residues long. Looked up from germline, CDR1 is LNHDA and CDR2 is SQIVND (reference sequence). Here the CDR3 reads CASTATGAGNTIYF. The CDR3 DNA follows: TGTGCTTCGACCGCAACGGGAGCTGGAAACACCATATATTTT. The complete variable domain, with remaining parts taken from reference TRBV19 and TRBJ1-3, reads DGGITQSPKYLFRKEGQNVTLSCEQNLNHDAMYWYRQDPGQGLRLIYYSQIVNDFQKGDIAEGYSVSREKKESFPLTVTSAQKNPTAFYLCASTATGAGNTIYFGEGSWLTVV.

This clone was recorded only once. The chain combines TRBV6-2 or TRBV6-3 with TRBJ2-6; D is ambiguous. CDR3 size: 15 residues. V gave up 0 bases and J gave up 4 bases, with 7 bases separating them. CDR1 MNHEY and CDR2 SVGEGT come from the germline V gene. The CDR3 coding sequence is TGTGCCAGCAGTTACTCCCCTAGAGGGGCCAACGTCCTGACTTTC. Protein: CASSYSPRGANVLTF.

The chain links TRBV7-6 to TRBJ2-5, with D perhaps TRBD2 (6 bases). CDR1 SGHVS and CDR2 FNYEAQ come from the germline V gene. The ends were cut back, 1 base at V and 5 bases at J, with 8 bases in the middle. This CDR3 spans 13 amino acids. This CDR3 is CASSLVGRETQYF. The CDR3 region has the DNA TGTGCCAGCAGCTTAGTAGGGAGGGAGACCCAGTACTTC.

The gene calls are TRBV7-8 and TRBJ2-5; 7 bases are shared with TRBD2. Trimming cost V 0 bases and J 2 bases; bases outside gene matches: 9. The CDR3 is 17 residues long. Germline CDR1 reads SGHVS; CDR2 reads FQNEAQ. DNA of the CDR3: TGTGCCAGCAGCTTAGCGAGCGGAGTGGGGGGGCAAGAGACCCAGTACTTC. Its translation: CASSLASGVGGQETQYF.

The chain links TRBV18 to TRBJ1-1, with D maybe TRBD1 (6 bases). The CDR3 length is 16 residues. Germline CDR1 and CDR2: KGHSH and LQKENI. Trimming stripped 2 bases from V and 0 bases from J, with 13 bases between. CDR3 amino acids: CASSPNRDTLNTEAFF. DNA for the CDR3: TGTGCCAGCTCACCAAATAGGGACACCTTGAACACTGAAGCTTTCTTT.

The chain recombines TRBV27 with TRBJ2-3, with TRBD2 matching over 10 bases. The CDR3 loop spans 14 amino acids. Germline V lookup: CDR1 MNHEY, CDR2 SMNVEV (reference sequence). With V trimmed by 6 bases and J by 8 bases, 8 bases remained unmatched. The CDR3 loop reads CASRKVAGGLTQYF. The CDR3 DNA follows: TGTGCCAGCAGGAAGGTAGCGGGGGGACTTACGCAGTATTTT.

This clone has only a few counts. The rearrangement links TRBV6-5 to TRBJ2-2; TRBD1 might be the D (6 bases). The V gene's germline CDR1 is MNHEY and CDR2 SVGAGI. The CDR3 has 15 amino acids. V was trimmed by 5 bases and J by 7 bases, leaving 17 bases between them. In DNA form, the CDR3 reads TGTGCCAGCAGTATACAGAGCAGGGGTCACGGGGAGCTGTTTTTT. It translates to CASSIQSRGHGELFF.

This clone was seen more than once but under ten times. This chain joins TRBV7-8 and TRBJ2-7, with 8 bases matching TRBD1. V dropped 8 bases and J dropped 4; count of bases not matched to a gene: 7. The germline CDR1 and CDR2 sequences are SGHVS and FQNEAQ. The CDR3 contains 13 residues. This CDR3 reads CASGQGNTYEQYF. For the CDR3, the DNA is TGTGCCAGCGGACAGGGCAATACTTACGAGCAGTACTTC.

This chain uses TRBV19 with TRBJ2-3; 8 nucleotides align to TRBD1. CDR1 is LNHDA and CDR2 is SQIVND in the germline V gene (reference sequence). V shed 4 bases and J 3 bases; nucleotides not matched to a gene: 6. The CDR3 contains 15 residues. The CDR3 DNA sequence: TGTGCCAGTAGTACGACAGGGGTTGGTACAGATACGCAGTATTTT. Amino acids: CASSTTGVGTDTQYF.

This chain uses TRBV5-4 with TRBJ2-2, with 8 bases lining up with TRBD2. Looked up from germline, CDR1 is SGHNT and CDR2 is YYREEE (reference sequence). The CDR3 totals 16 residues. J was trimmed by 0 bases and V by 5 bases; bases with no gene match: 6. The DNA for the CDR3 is TGTGCCAGCAGACTTAGTAGCGGGGCGAACACCGGGGAGCTGTTTTTT. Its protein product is CASRLSSGANTGELFF.

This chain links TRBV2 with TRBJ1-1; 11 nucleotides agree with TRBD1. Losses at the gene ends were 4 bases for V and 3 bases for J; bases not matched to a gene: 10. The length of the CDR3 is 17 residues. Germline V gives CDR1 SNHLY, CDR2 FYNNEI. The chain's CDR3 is CASSGGQGAVVYTEAFF. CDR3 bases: TGTGCCAGCAGTGGAGGACAGGGGGCTGTAGTGTACACTGAAGCTTTCTTT.

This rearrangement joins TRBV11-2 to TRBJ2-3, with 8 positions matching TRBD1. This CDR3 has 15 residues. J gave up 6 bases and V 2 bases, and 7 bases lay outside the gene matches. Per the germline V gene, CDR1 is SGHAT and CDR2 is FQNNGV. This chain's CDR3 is CASSLQGAITDTQYF. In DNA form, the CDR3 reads TGTGCCAGCAGCTTACAGGGGGCTATCACGGATACGCAGTATTTT.